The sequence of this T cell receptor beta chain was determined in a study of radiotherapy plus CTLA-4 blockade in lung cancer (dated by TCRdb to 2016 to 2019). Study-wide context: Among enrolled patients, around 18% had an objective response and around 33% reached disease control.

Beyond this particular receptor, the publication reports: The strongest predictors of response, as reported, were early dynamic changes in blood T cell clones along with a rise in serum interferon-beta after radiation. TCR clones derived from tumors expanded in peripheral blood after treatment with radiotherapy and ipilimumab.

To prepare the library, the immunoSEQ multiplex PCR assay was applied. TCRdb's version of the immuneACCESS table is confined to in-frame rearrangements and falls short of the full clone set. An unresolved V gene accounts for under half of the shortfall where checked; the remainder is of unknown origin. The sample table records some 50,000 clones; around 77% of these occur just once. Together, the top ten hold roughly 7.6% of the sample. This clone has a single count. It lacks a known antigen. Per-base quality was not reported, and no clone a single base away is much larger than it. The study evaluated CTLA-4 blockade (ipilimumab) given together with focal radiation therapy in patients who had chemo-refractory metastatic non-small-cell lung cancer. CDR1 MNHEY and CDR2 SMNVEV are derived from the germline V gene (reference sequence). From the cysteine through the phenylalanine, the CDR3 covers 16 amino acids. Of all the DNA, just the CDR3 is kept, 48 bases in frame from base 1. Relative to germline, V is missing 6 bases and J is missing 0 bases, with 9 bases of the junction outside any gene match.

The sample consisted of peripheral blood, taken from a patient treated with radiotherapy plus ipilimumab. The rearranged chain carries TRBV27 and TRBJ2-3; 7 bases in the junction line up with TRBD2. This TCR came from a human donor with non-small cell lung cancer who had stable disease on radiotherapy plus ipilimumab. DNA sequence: TGTGCCAGCAGGATGGGGCAACTAGCGAGCACAGATACGCAGTATTTT. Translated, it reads CASRMGQLASTDTQYF.